Presented here are 11 T cell receptor beta chains from one specimen sequenced in a study of identical twins. In TCRdb, the 5' RACE reads were re-called with MiXCR into one record per CDR3 protein. The table includes 1.5 million to 2 million distinct CDR3 sequences, 32% detected once. Sequencing was performed on cord blood. The receptors derive from a newborn girl in good health.

This chain links TRBV20-1 with TRBJ2-5; TRBD2 matches 13 bases. CDR1 and CDR2 from the germline V gene are DFQATT and SNEGSKA (reference sequence). The trim removed 5 bases at V and 11 bases at J, leaving 8 bases unmatched. There are 13 residues in the CDR3. As DNA, the CDR3 is TGCAGTGCTGGACTAGCGGGAGACAATGAGCAGTACTTC. It codes for CSAGLAGDNEQYF.

This chain links TRBV6-2 or TRBV6-3 with TRBJ2-1; 13 nucleotides agree with TRBD2. The CDR3 loop spans 15 amino acids. Germline V lookup: CDR1 MNHEY, CDR2 SVGEGT. The V gene end was trimmed by 4 bases and the J gene end by 10 bases; junction bases not matched to a gene: 7. In DNA form, the CDR3 reads TGTGCCAGCAGTTCACTAGCGGGGGGGATCTACGAGCAGTTCTTC. Amino acid sequence: CASSSLAGGIYEQFF.

The V call is TRBV4-2, the J call TRBJ1-5, with 8 bases identical to TRBD1. The CDR3 is 16 amino acids. Trimming removed 0 bases from V and 5 bases from J; junction bases left unmatched: 6. Germline V CDR1 and CDR2: LGHNA, YNFKEQ. The CDR3 here is CASSQENGQGHQPQHF. The CDR3 DNA is TGTGCCAGCAGCCAAGAGAATGGACAGGGACATCAGCCCCAGCATTTT.

The chain uses TRBV20-1 and TRBJ2-1, with 7 bases aligning to TRBD2. Germline V gene sequence: CDR1 DFQATT, CDR2 SNEGSKA (reference sequence). The CDR3 is made up of 17 amino acids. The V gene end was trimmed by 6 bases and the J gene end by 3 bases; junction bases not matched to a gene: 17. CDR3 nucleotide sequence: TGCAGTGCACCCGGTCACCCCCTAGCGGTTCTCTACAATGAGCAGTTCTTC. This encodes CSAPGHPLAVLYNEQFF.

This clonotype was detected only a few times. V and J are TRBV20-1 and TRBJ2-1, with 9 bases that match TRBD2. Gene TRBJ2-7 matches the end of the DNA better, so the J call may be wrong. The CDR3 loop spans 13 amino acids. The V gene's germline CDR1 is DFQATT and CDR2 SNEGSKA (reference sequence). In DNA form, the CDR3 reads TGCAGTGCTGATAGCGGGGGATACAATGAGCAGTACTTC. Translating gives CSADSGGYNEQYF.

This chain connects TRBV20-1 to TRBJ2-5, with a weak D call TRBD2 (5 bases). The CDR3 is made up of 14 amino acids. CDR1 DFQATT and CDR2 SNEGSKA come from the germline V gene (reference sequence). V was trimmed by 4 bases and J by 5 bases, leaving 17 bases between them. In DNA form, the CDR3 reads TGCAGTGCTAATGAGCGAAGCCGAGGGGAGACCCAGTACTTC. Translation gives CSANERSRGETQYF.

This chain joins TRBV2 and TRBJ1-1; D is unclear. This CDR3 is 13 amino acids long. V lost 6 bases and J 5 bases, leaving 13 bases between the germline ends. Germline loops: CDR1 SNHLY, CDR2 FYNNEI. The CDR3 loop reads CASRWTEGTEAFF. DNA of the CDR3: TGTGCCAGCAGATGGACTGAAGGAACTGAAGCTTTCTTT.

This clonotype appeared a few times. V is TRBV27 and J is TRBJ1-6; unclear D gene. V gave up 5 bases and J gave up 10 bases, with 12 bases separating them. CDR3 length: 13 amino acids. Germline lookup yields CDR1 MNHEY and CDR2 SMNVEV (reference sequence). The CDR3 loop reads CASSVYSRSPLHF. CDR3 DNA sequence: TGTGCCAGCAGTGTCTACAGTCGATCACCCCTCCACTTT.

In its sample, this clonotype was seen a few times. V and J are TRBV20-1 and TRBJ2-1; 7 nucleotides line up with TRBD2. CDR3 length equals 14 residues. V trimming: 4 bases; J trimming: 4 bases; junction bases outside the gene matches: 7. Germline CDR1 is DFQATT and CDR2 is SNEGSKA (reference sequence). CDR3 protein: CSANGLAAYNEQFF. In DNA, the CDR3 is TGCAGTGCTAATGGGCTAGCGGCTTACAATGAGCAGTTCTTC.

This sequence joins TRBV5-1 and TRBJ2-2; TRBD1 is a possible D gene (5 bases). Looked up from germline, CDR1 is SGHRS and CDR2 is YFSETQ. The CDR3 loop spans 14 amino acids. Trimming cost V 0 bases and J 7 bases, with 10 bases left between them. CDR3 DNA: TGCGCCAGCAGCTTGGAACCAGGGATCGGGGAGCTGTTTTTT. Protein: CASSLEPGIGELFF.

This clonotype was counted between two and nine times. The gene calls are TRBV28 and TRBJ1-4; 7 bases align to TRBD1. The CDR3 loop spans 17 amino acids. Germline-derived CDR1 and CDR2 are MDHEN and SYDVKM. Losses at the gene ends were 6 bases for V and 7 bases for J; bases not matched to a gene: 17. The CDR3 sequence: CASSHTQNRGRGEKLFF. Here the CDR3 DNA reads TGTGCCAGCAGCCACACCCAGAACAGGGGCCGTGGTGAAAAACTGTTTTTT. The full variable domain, with the rest looked up from reference TRBV28 and TRBJ1-4, is DVKVTQSSRYLVKRTGEKVFLECVQDMDHENMFWYRQDPGLGLRLIYFSYDVKMKEKGDIPEGYSVSREKKERFSLILESASTNQTSMYLCASSHTQNRGRGEKLFFGSGTQLSVL.